One and the same sample provided the 3 T cell receptor beta chains below, sequenced in a study of blood T cell repertoires in COVID-19. Assay used: immunoSEQ multiplex PCR; TCRdb lists only in-frame clones, some missing. The data show tens of thousands of clones, approximately 85% seen once. The sequenced material came from peripheral blood. The receptors stem from a woman older than 75 with COVID-19, enrolled during active disease.

The V call is TRBV24-1, the J call TRBJ2-3; 16 bases fit TRBD2. With 5 bases clipped from V and 4 bases from J, the junction kept 8 bases outside the gene matches. Germline assignment: CDR1 KGHDR and CDR2 SFDVKD. The CDR3 has 18 residues. The CDR3 loop reads CATSGPGTSGGAADTQYF. The CDR3 DNA is TGTGCCACCAGTGGTCCCGGGACTAGCGGGGGGGCGGCAGATACGCAGTATTTT.

The chain links TRBV4-2 to TRBJ2-1; 12 bases match TRBD2. The CDR3 extends over 17 amino acids. Germline V CDR1 and CDR2: LGHNA, YNFKEQ. V was clipped by 0 bases and J by 8 bases; unmatched bases: 8. CDR3 in amino acids: CASSQDPTSGRGDEQFF. The CDR3 region has the DNA TGTGCCAGCAGCCAAGATCCGACTAGCGGGAGAGGCGATGAGCAGTTCTTC.

The genes are TRBV29-1 and TRBJ2-1, with 9 positions matching TRBD1. CDR1 SQVTM and CDR2 ANQGSEA come from the germline V gene. V shed 3 bases and J 3 bases; nucleotides not matched to a gene: 6. This CDR3 region has 15 residues. CDR3 region: CSVERGQGFYNEQFF. The CDR3 coding sequence is TGCAGCGTTGAGCGGGGACAGGGTTTCTACAATGAGCAGTTCTTC.